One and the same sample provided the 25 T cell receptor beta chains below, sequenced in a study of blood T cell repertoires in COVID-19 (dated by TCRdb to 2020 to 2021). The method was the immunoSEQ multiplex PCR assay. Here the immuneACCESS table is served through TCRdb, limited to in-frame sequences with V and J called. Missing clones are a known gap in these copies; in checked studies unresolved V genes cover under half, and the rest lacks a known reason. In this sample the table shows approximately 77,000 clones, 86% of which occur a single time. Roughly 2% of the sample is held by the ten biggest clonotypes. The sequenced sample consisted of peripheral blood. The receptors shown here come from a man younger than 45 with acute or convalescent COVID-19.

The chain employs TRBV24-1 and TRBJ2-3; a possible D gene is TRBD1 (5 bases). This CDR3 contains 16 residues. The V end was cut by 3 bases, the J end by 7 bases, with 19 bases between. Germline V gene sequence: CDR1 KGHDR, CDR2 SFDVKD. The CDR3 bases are TGTGCCACCAGTGATCCCTCGGCAGGGCCCTCGTATACGCAGTATTTT. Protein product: CATSDPSAGPSYTQYF.

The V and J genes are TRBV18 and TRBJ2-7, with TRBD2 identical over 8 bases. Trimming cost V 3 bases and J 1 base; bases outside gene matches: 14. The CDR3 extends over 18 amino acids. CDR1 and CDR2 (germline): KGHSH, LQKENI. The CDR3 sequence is CASSPGGGRPYSSYEQYF. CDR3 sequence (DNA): TGTGCCAGCTCACCTGGGGGCGGGAGGCCCTATTCTTCCTACGAGCAGTACTTC.

The CDR3 loop is CASGQSLGQSAGELFF. The CDR3 nucleotides are TGTGCTAGTGGCCAATCCCTAGGACAATCCGCCGGGGAGCTGTTTTTT. The V call is TRBV12-5, the J call TRBJ2-2; D may be TRBD1 (5 bases). Trimming shortened V by 6 bases and J by 6 bases, and 20 bases separated the two germline ends. Looked up from germline, CDR1 is LGHNT and CDR2 is FRNRAP. The CDR3 contains 16 residues.

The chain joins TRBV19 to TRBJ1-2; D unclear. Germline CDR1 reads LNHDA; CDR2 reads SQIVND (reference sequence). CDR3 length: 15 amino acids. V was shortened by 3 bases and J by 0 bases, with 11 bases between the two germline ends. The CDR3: CASSIEVESNYGYTF. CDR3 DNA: TGTGCCAGTAGTATCGAGGTCGAATCTAACTATGGCTACACCTTC.

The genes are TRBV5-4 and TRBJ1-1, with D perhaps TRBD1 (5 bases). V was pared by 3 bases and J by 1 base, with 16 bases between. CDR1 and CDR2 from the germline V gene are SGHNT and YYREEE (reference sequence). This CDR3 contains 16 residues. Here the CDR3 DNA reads TGTGCCAGCAGCTCCCCGGTGGGGGGGAGGAACACTGAAGCTTTCTTT. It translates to CASSSPVGGRNTEAFF. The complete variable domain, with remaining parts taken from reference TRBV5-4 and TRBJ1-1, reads ETGVTQSPTHLIKTRGQQVTLRCSSQSGHNTVSWYQQALGQGPQFIFQYYREEENGRGNFPPRFSGLQFPNYSSELNVNALELDDSALYLCASSSPVGGRNTEAFFGQGTRLTVV.

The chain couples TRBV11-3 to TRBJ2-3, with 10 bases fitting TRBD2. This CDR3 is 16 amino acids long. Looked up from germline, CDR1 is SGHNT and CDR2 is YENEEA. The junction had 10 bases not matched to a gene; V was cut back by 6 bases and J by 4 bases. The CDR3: CASSSEGSGGSDTQYF. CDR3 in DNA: TGTGCCAGCAGTTCAGAGGGTAGCGGGGGGTCAGATACGCAGTATTTT. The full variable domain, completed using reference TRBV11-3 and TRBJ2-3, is EAGVVQSPRYKIIEKKQPVAFWCNPISGHNTLYWYLQNLGQGPELLIRYENEEAVDDSQLPKDRFSAERLKGVDSTLKIQPAELGDSAVYLCASSSEGSGGSDTQYFGPGTRLTVL.

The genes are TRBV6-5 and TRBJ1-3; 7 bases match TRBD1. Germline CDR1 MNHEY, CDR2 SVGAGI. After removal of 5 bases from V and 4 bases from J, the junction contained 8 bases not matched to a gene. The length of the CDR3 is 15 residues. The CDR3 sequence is CASSPDRVKGNTIYF. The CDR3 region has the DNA TGTGCCAGCAGTCCAGACAGGGTCAAAGGAAACACCATATATTTT.

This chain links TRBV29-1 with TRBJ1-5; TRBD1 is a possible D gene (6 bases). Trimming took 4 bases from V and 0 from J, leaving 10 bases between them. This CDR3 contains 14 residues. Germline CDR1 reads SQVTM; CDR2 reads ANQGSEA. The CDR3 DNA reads TGCAGCGTTGCCAGGGGTAATAGCAATCAGCCCCAGCATTTT. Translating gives CSVARGNSNQPQHF.

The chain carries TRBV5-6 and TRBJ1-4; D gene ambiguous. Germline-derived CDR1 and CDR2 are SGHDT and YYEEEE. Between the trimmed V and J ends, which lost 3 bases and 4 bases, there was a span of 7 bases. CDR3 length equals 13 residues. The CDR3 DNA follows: TGTGCCAGCAGCTGGCAGTTTAATGAAAAACTGTTTTTT. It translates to CASSWQFNEKLFF.

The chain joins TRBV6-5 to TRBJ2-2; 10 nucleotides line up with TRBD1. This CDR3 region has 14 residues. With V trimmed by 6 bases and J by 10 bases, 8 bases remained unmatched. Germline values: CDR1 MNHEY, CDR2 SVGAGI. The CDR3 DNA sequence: TGTGCCAGCAGCTGGGACAGGGGTGGTGTGGAGCTGTTTTTT. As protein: CASSWDRGGVELFF.

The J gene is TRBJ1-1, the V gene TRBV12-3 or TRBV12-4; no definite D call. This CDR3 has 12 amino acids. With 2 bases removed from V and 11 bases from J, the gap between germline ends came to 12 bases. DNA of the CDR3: TGTGCCAGCAGTTTAAACCCCCTGGAGGCTTTCTTT. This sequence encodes CASSLNPLEAFF.

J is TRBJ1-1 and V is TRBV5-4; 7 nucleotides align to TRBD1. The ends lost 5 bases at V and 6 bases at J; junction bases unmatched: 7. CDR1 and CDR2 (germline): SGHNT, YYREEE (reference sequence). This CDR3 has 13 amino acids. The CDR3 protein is CASSRTGAPEAFF. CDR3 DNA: TGTGCCAGCAGTAGAACAGGGGCCCCTGAAGCTTTCTTT.

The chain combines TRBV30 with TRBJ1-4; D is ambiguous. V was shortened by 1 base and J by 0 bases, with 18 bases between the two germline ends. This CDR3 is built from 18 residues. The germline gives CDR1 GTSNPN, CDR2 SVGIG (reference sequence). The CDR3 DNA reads TGTGCCTGGAGTGCCGATACGGGAAGTTTCTCAACTAATGAAAAACTGTTTTTT. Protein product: CAWSADTGSFSTNEKLFF.

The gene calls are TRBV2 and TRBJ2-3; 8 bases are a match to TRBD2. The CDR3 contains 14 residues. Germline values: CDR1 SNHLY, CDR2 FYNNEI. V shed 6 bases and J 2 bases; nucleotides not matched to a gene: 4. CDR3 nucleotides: TGTGCCAGCAGAACTAGCGGACCCACAGATACGCAGTATTTT. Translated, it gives CASRTSGPTDTQYF.

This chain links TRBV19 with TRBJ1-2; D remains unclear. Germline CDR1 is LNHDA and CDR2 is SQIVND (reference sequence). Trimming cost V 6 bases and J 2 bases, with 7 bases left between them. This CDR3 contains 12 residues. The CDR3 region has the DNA TGTGCCAGTAGGCCCCAGAACTATGGCTACACCTTC. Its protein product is CASRPQNYGYTF.

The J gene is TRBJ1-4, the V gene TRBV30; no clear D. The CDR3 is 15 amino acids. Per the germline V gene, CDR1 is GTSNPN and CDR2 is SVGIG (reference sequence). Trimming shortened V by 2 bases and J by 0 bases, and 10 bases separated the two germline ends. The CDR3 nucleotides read TGTGCCTGGAGTTTAGGACTGTCAACTAATGAAAAACTGTTTTTT. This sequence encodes CAWSLGLSTNEKLFF.

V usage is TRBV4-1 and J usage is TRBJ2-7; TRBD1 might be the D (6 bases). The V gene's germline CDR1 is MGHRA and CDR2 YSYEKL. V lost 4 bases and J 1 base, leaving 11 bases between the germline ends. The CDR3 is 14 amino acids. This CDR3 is CASSLVGGSYEQYF. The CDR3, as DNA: TGCGCCAGCAGCCTAGTAGGGGGTTCCTACGAGCAGTACTTC.

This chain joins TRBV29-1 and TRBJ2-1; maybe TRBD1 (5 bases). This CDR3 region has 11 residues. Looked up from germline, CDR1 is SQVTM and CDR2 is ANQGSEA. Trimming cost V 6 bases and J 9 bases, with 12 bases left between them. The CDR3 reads CSVAGIGEQFF. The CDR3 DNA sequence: TGCAGCGTCGCAGGGATAGGTGAGCAGTTCTTC.

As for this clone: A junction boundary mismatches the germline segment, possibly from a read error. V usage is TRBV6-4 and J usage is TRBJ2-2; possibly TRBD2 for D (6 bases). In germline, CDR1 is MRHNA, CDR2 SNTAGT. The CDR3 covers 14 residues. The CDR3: CASRKDYSLPGLVF. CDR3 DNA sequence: TGTGCCAGCAGAAAAGACTATTCCCTCCCGGGACTCGTCTTT.

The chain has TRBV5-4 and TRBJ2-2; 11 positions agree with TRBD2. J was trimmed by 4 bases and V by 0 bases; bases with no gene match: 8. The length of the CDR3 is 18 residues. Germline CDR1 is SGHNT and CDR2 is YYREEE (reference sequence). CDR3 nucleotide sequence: TGTGCCAGCAGCTTGGCTCGGCTAGCGGGAGGAAGCACCGGGGAGCTGTTTTTT. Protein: CASSLARLAGGSTGELFF.

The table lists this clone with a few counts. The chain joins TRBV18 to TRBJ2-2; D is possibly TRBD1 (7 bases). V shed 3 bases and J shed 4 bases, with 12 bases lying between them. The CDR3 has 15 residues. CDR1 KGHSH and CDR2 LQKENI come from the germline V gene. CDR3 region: CASSPTGRRTGELFF. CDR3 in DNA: TGTGCCAGCTCACCGACAGGGAGGCGCACCGGGGAGCTGTTTTTT.

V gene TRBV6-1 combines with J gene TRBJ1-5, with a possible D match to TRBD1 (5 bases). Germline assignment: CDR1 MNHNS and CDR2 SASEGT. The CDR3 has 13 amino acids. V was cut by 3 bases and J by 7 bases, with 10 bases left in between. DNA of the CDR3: TGTGCCAGCAGTGAGGGACTGGGGCAGCCCCAGCATTTT. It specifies CASSEGLGQPQHF.

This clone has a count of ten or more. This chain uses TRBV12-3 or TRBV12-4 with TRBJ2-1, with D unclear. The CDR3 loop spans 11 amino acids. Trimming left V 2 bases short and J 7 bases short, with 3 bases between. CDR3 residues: CASSLLNEQFF. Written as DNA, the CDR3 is TGTGCCAGCAGTTTACTGAATGAGCAGTTCTTC.

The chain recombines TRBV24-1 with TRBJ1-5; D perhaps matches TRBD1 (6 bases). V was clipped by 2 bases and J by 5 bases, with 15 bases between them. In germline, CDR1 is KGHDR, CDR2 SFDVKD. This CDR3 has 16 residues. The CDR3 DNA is TGTGCCACCAGTGATTCCAGGGGTCGGAGCCATCAGCCCCAGCATTTT. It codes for CATSDSRGRSHQPQHF.

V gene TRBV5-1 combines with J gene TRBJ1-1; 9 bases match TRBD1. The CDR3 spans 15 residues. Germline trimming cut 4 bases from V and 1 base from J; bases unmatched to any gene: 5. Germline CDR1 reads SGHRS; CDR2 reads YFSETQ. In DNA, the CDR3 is TGCGCCAGCAGCCGCGGACAGGGGCAGAACACTGAAGCTTTCTTT. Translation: CASSRGQGQNTEAFF.